What follows are 19 T cell receptor beta chains derived from one specimen sequenced in a study of blood T cell repertoires in COVID-19. Assay: immunoSEQ multiplex PCR; the TCRdb copy retains only in-frame clones and omits some. Among some 130,000 clones listed, around nine tenths were seen once. Sequenced: peripheral blood. Receptors were obtained from a woman in her 70s with COVID-19, enrolled during active disease.

The chain joins TRBV5-1 to TRBJ1-1, with 7 bases lining up with TRBD1. Losses at the gene ends were 4 bases for V and 1 base for J; bases not matched to a gene: 4. The CDR3 totals 14 residues. Germline V gives CDR1 SGHRS, CDR2 YFSETQ. CDR3 DNA: TGCGCCAGCAGCCCCTGGACAGGGAACACTGAAGCTTTCTTT. Translation gives CASSPWTGNTEAFF.

The chain employs TRBV2 and TRBJ1-4; 9 nucleotides agree with TRBD1. The CDR3 is 18 residues long. In germline, CDR1 is SNHLY, CDR2 FYNNEI. After removal of 6 bases from V and 6 bases from J, the junction contained 17 bases not matched to a gene. In DNA, the CDR3 is TGTGCCAGCAGAGTACGGGACAGGGCTGTTGATGCGTATGAAAAACTGTTTTTT. Protein sequence: CASRVRDRAVDAYEKLFF.

This chain connects TRBV19 to TRBJ2-1; D may be TRBD1 (6 bases). The germline CDR1 and CDR2 sequences are LNHDA and SQIVND (reference sequence). Between the trimmed V and J ends, which lost 6 bases and 0 bases, there was a span of 9 bases. The CDR3 spans 14 residues. The CDR3 coding sequence is TGTGCCAGTAGCTCAGGGGCCTCCTACAATGAGCAGTTCTTC. It specifies CASSSGASYNEQFF. The whole variable domain, remainder taken from reference TRBV19 and TRBJ2-1, is DGGITQSPKYLFRKEGQNVTLSCEQNLNHDAMYWYRQDPGQGLRLIYYSQIVNDFQKGDIAEGYSVSREKKESFPLTVTSAQKNPTAFYLCASSSGASYNEQFFGPGTRLTVL.

The V call is TRBV2, the J call TRBJ1-6; D ambiguous. Germline loops: CDR1 SNHLY, CDR2 FYNNEI. CDR3 length: 15 amino acids. Trimming removed 2 bases at V and 14 bases at J, with 19 bases between. The CDR3 region has the DNA TGTGCCAGCAGTGAAAGCCCGGGTTGGGTTCTGGCCCTCCACTTT. Protein sequence: CASSESPGWVLALHF.

V is TRBV3-1 (or the pseudogene TRBV3-2) and J is TRBJ2-7, with 8 bases fitting TRBD2. V was pared by 1 base and J by 3 bases, with 5 bases of the junction left unmatched. CDR1 is LGHDT, CDR2 YNNKEL, per germline (reference sequence). The CDR3 extends over 15 amino acids. CDR3: CASSQAATSGYEQYF. CDR3 coding DNA: TGTGCCAGCAGCCAAGCGGCCACTAGCGGCTACGAGCAGTACTTC.

V is TRBV18 and J is TRBJ1-5; D may be TRBD1 (6 bases). Trimming cost V 3 bases and J 5 bases, with 8 bases left between them. The germline CDR1 and CDR2 sequences are KGHSH and LQKENI. The CDR3 sequence is 13 residues long. This CDR3 reads CASSPQGYQPQHF. CDR3 bases: TGTGCCAGCTCACCTCAGGGGTATCAGCCCCAGCATTTT.

This clone was detected once. This chain joins TRBV7-7 and TRBJ2-2, with 9 positions matching TRBD2. CDR3 length equals 15 residues. The junction had 2 bases not matched to a gene; V was cut back by 5 bases and J by 1 base. Germline V gene lookup returns CDR1 SSHAT and CDR2 FNYEAQ (reference sequence). The CDR3 DNA is TGTGCCAGCAGCCTTAGCGGGGGGAACACCGGGGAGCTGTTTTTT. It yields the protein CASSLSGGNTGELFF. Using reference TRBV7-7 and TRBJ2-2 for the parts outside the CDR3, the full variable domain is GAGVSQSPRYKVTKRGQDVTLRCDPISSHATLYWYQQALGQGPEFLTYFNYEAQPDKSGLPSDRFSAERPEGSISTLTIQRTEQRDSAMYRCASSLSGGNTGELFFGEGSRLTVL.

This rearrangement joins TRBV9 to TRBJ2-3, with TRBD2 identical over 14 bases. Germline loops: CDR1 SGDLS, CDR2 YYNGEE. CDR3 length equals 17 residues. After removal of 4 bases from V and 0 bases from J, the junction contained 4 bases not matched to a gene. Written as DNA, the CDR3 is TGTGCCAGCAGCATGACTAGCGGGGGGGCTAGCACAGATACGCAGTATTTT. This gives the protein CASSMTSGGASTDTQYF.

J is TRBJ1-2 and V is TRBV4-1; D is undetermined. The germline CDR1 and CDR2 sequences are MGHRA and YSYEKL. V gave up 0 bases and J gave up 0 bases, with 5 bases separating them. The CDR3 has 14 amino acids. This CDR3 reads CASSQELSNYGYTF. CDR3 nucleotide sequence: TGCGCCAGCAGCCAAGAGTTATCTAACTATGGCTACACCTTC.

J is TRBJ1-3 and V is TRBV3-1 (or the pseudogene TRBV3-2), with D maybe TRBD1 (5 bases). The CDR3 is made up of 19 amino acids. Germline CDR1 reads LGHDT; CDR2 reads YNNKEL (reference sequence). V lost 0 bases and J 7 bases, leaving 25 bases between the germline ends. The CDR3 coding sequence is TGTGCCAGCAGCCAAGACTCTAGGGACTTCTTAGGAATCGACAACACCATATATTTT. Protein product: CASSQDSRDFLGIDNTIYF.

J is TRBJ2-5 and V is TRBV6-5; D not certain. The CDR3 is 15 amino acids. Germline CDR1 is MNHEY and CDR2 is SVGAGI. V lost 4 bases and J 5 bases, leaving 17 bases between the germline ends. The CDR3 here is CASSSPGAAKETQYF. Here the CDR3 DNA reads TGTGCCAGCAGTTCCCCGGGTGCCGCCAAGGAGACCCAGTACTTC.

The V call is TRBV5-4, the J call TRBJ1-6, with TRBD1 matching over 7 bases. The CDR3 extends over 14 amino acids. Germline V CDR1 and CDR2: SGHNT, YYREEE (reference sequence). With V trimmed by 2 bases and J by 13 bases, 9 bases remained unmatched. CDR3 protein: CASSFEQGFGPLHF. The CDR3 coding sequence is TGTGCCAGCAGCTTTGAACAGGGGTTTGGGCCCCTCCACTTT.

This chain connects TRBV24-1 to TRBJ2-1, with 10 bases fitting TRBD2. Germline V lookup: CDR1 KGHDR, CDR2 SFDVKD. The J segment lost 5 bases and the V segment lost 0 bases, leaving 6 bases of the junction unmatched. The CDR3 contains 17 residues. The CDR3 here is CATSDLPSGSGDNEQFF. The CDR3 bases are TGTGCCACCAGTGATTTGCCTAGCGGGAGTGGGGACAATGAGCAGTTCTTC.

This clone has just a few counts. The V and J genes are TRBV7-3 and TRBJ2-3, with D possibly TRBD1 on 6 matching bases. There are 14 residues in the CDR3. Germline V gives CDR1 SGHTA, CDR2 FQGTGA. Trimming stripped 5 bases from V and 5 bases from J, with 14 bases between. The CDR3 protein is CASSLIEGVDTQYF. CDR3 nucleotide sequence: TGTGCCAGCAGCCTGATAGAGGGGGTAGATACGCAGTATTTT.

The CDR3 DNA is TGTGCCAGCAGTCCCCCCGAGGGTGAGCAGTTCTTC. Its protein product is CASSPPEGEQFF. The J gene is TRBJ2-1, the V gene TRBV12-3 or TRBV12-4; tentatively, D is TRBD2 (5 bases). Trimming shortened V by 5 bases and J by 9 bases, and 11 bases separated the two germline ends. The CDR3 has 12 residues.

CDR3 loop: CASSSSGQGNQPQHF. The DNA for the CDR3 is TGTGCCAGCAGCTCGTCAGGACAGGGCAATCAGCCCCAGCATTTT. The chain recombines TRBV7-9 with TRBJ1-5; 7 bases line up with TRBD1. Germline-derived CDR1 and CDR2 are SEHNR and FQNEAQ (reference sequence). The CDR3 has 15 amino acids. V trimming: 4 bases; J trimming: 2 bases; junction bases outside the gene matches: 5.

CDR3 in amino acids: CASSLSRGGRTSGYNEQFF. In nucleotides, the CDR3 is TGTGCCAGCAGCTTGTCGCGGGGGGGGAGGACTAGCGGCTACAATGAGCAGTTCTTC. This chain uses TRBV5-4 with TRBJ2-1; the match to TRBD2 covers 10 bases. The V segment lost 1 base and the J segment 3 bases; nucleotides outside the gene matches: 13. This CDR3 contains 19 residues. Germline V lookup: CDR1 SGHNT, CDR2 YYREEE (reference sequence).

This chain joins TRBV11-2 and TRBJ1-1; TRBD1 is a possible D gene (5 bases). V lost 4 bases and J 7 bases, leaving 13 bases between the germline ends. The CDR3 sequence is 13 residues long. Per the germline V gene, CDR1 is SGHAT and CDR2 is FQNNGV. The CDR3 DNA follows: TGTGCCAGCAGCTCGTCGGGGGTCAGTGAAGCTTTCTTT. Residues: CASSSSGVSEAFF.

The chain carries TRBV2 and TRBJ2-2, with D maybe TRBD1 (5 bases). Germline CDR1 is SNHLY and CDR2 is FYNNEI. The germline V and J ends were trimmed by 3 bases and 3 bases, with 8 bases remaining between them. The CDR3 runs 14 residues. The CDR3 spells CASSEAGYTGELFF. CDR3 sequence (DNA): TGTGCCAGCAGTGAGGCAGGGTACACCGGGGAGCTGTTTTTT.